Listed below are T cell receptor beta chains from one sample, sequenced in a study of blood T cell repertoires in COVID-19. The protocol was immunoSEQ multiplex PCR, while the TCRdb copy is restricted to in-frame clones and leaves out a portion. The sample lists some 250,000 clones; about 89% were seen once. The sample consisted of PBMCs or T cells enriched from blood (not recorded which). The receptors derive from a man aged 35 to 55 who had recovered from COVID-19. Both conserved end residues are part of each CDR3. A D gene is named only where the DNA matches it firmly. Size tells how often a clone was seen (once, few, many) or the class of an expanded clone, and some rows leave it out.

cdr3_nt cdr3_aa d_call v_call clone_size cdr3_length j_call
TGTGCCAGCAGCTTGACAGGGCTGGATTCACCCCTCCACTTT CASSLTGLDSPLHF TRBD1 TRBV11-1 . 14 TRBJ1-6
TGTGCCACCAGCAGAGATCTGGGTGGCGGGAGGGTCACCGGGGAGCTGTTTTTT CATSRDLGGGRVTGELFF TRBD2 TRBV15 once 18 TRBJ2-2
TGTGCCAGCAGTGAGACATCGACCTTGAACACTGAAGCTTTCTTT CASSETSTLNTEAFF . TRBV6-4 . 15 TRBJ1-1
TGTGCCAGCAGCTTAGGTCCGAGCAATCAGCCCCAGCATTTT CASSLGPSNQPQHF . TRBV7-6 . 14 TRBJ1-5
TGTGCCAGCAGTATCTCCGGGACTAGTGGCAATGAGCAGTTCTTC CASSISGTSGNEQFF TRBD2 TRBV6-2/TRBV6-3 . 15 TRBJ2-1
TGTGCCAGCAGCTTAAACAGGGGGAGTACTGAAGCTTTCTTT CASSLNRGSTEAFF TRBD1 TRBV5-6 . 14 TRBJ1-1
TGTGCCAGCAGCCAAGCTAGTGATTCAAGGGGGCAGTACTTC CASSQASDSRGQYF . TRBV3-1/TRBV3-2 . 14 TRBJ2-7
TGTGCCAGCCCTCCGGGACAGGGTTTTGCTAATGAAAAACTGTTTTTT CASPPGQGFANEKLFF TRBD1 TRBV9 . 16 TRBJ1-4
TGTGCCAGCAGTTACGCCAGGCAAAATGAAAAACTGTTTTTT CASSYARQNEKLFF . TRBV6-2/TRBV6-3 . 14 TRBJ1-4
TGTGCCAGTAGTTTACATCCGGGACTAGCGGGAGGGCAAGAGACCCAGTACTTC CASSLHPGLAGGQETQYF TRBD2 TRBV19 . 18 TRBJ2-5
TGTGCCAGCAGCCAAGATTTAGAGGGAGGGCCCACCGGGGAGCTGTTTTTT CASSQDLEGGPTGELFF TRBD2 TRBV3-1/TRBV3-2 . 17 TRBJ2-2
TGTGCCTGGAGTGTACTACGGGGAGGACAGCCCCAGCATTTT CAWSVLRGGQPQHF . TRBV30 . 14 TRBJ1-5
TGCGCCAGCAGCTTGCAGGGATCATCGTACGAGCAGTACTTC CASSLQGSSYEQYF . TRBV5-1 . 14 TRBJ2-7
TGTGCCACCAGCAGAGGCGCAGGGACTCTTGGAAACACCATATATTTT CATSRGAGTLGNTIYF . TRBV15 . 16 TRBJ1-3
TGTGCCAGCAGTTATGGGACAGGGCTCTACGAGCAGTACTTC CASSYGTGLYEQYF TRBD1 TRBV27 few 14 TRBJ2-7
TGTGCCATCGCCGGGGCAGGGGGCTGGGACACTGAAGCTTTCTTT CAIAGAGGWDTEAFF TRBD1 TRBV28 . 15 TRBJ1-1
TGTGCCAGCAGCCAGGACACCCTTCGTGTCTACTTC CASSQDTLRVYF . TRBV7-8 . 12 TRBJ2-5
TGCAGCGTTGAAGAGACAGGGGCCAACACCGGGGAGCTGTTTTTT CSVEETGANTGELFF TRBD1 TRBV29-1 . 15 TRBJ2-2
TGTGCCAGCAGTTTACGGGGTAACTATGGCTACACCTTC CASSLRGNYGYTF . TRBV12-3/TRBV12-4 . 13 TRBJ1-2
TGTGCCAGCAGTCCTCCCGACAGGGGTCATGGGGAGCTGTTTTTT CASSPPDRGHGELFF TRBD1 TRBV6-5 . 15 TRBJ2-2
TGTGCCAGCAGCTCTTATGGGACAGGGGGTTTTGAGCAGTTCTTC CASSSYGTGGFEQFF TRBD1 TRBV7-8 . 15 TRBJ2-1
TGTGCCAGCAGCCTCCGGGACAGGGGTTCCAACTATGGCTACACCTTC CASSLRDRGSNYGYTF TRBD1 TRBV4-2 . 16 TRBJ1-2
TGTGCCAGCAGCCCCGACATCCTTAACACTGAAGCTTTCTTT CASSPDILNTEAFF . TRBV7-3 . 14 TRBJ1-1
TGTGCCAGCAGTTTATCGGGGGGCGGTACAGGGGTCCTTCAAACCTACGAGCAGTACTTC CASSLSGGGTGVLQTYEQYF . TRBV27 . 20 TRBJ2-7
TGTGCCAGCAGTTTAAAGTCGGGGGTAAACAATCAGCCCCAGCATTTT CASSLKSGVNNQPQHF . TRBV27 . 16 TRBJ1-5
TGTGCCAGCAGCTTAGGTCCGGGGAACACTGAAGCTTTCTTT CASSLGPGNTEAFF . TRBV7-2 . 14 TRBJ1-1